This is a list of T cell receptor beta chains from one sample in a study of OX40 agonist ivuxolimab in advanced cancers. Profiled with immunoSEQ multiplex PCR; TCRdb holds only in-frame clones, not every one. This table has 9,000 to 13,000 clones, roughly 82% appearing once. The material was CD4+ or CD8+ T cells sorted from blood, obtained in a trial of the OX40 agonist ivuxolimab. The receptors were sampled from an adult with an advanced solid tumor such as melanoma, head and neck, liver or kidney cancer. Each CDR3 is given with its conserved first and last residue. The D gene is left open where the match is weak.

j_call	v_call	d_call	cdr3_nt	cdr3_aa
TRBJ2-1	TRBV9	TRBD2	TGTGCCAGCAGCGTAGCGGGACTAGCGGGAGACGGCAATGAGCAGTTCTTC	CASSVAGLAGDGNEQFF
TRBJ1-2	TRBV25-1	.	TGTGCCAGCAGTTGGGGATACTATGGCTACACCTTC	CASSWGYYGYTF
TRBJ2-5	TRBV5-5	.	TGTGCCAGCAGCTTGGGGCCTAACCCCTTCCAAGAGACCCAGTACTTC	CASSLGPNPFQETQYF
TRBJ2-3	TRBV7-3	TRBD2	TGTGCCAGCAGCCAGGCCGGGGGGACAGATACGCAGTATTTT	CASSQAGGTDTQYF
TRBJ2-2	TRBV6-1	.	TGTGCCAGCCGCGTGGGAGGATATACCGGGGAGCTGTTTTTT	CASRVGGYTGELFF
TRBJ2-5	TRBV27	.	TGTGCCAGCAGTTTATCGATCGGGGCCAAAGAGACCCAGTACTTC	CASSLSIGAKETQYF
TRBJ2-2	TRBV4-1	.	TGCGCCAGCAGCCAGGACCCGAACACCGGGGAGCTGTTTTTT	CASSQDPNTGELFF
TRBJ2-2	TRBV7-6	.	TGTGCCAGCAGCACGCCGAGCAAAACCGGGGAGCTGTTTTTT	CASSTPSKTGELFF
TRBJ2-5	TRBV6-5	.	TGTGCCAGCAGTCCCTCCTATATGGAAGAGACCCAGTACTTC	CASSPSYMEETQYF
TRBJ2-7	TRBV5-4	TRBD2	TGTGCCAGCAGCTTATTGACTAGCGGGAGGGCCCGAGAGCAGTACTTC	CASSLLTSGRAREQYF
TRBJ2-7	TRBV5-4	TRBD2	TGTGCCAGCAGCTTCGGGACTAGGGTCCACGAGCAGTACTTC	CASSFGTRVHEQYF